This is a list of T cell receptor beta chains from one sample in a study of T cell responses to AZD1222 COVID-19 vaccine. Clones were sequenced by immunoSEQ multiplex PCR, and TCRdb holds only the in-frame ones, with some missing. The sample records 130,000 or so clones, more than 80% being singletons. The sequencing used peripheral blood, collected on day 0 of AZD1222 vaccination. Receptors were obtained from an adult in good health. The CDR3 runs from the conserved cysteine through the conserved F or W. A D gene is named only where the DNA matches it firmly. Size is stated for part of the rows, as once, few or many counts, or as a class when the clone is expanded.

size	V	D	J	CDR3	DNA
-	TRBV5-4	-	TRBJ2-7	CASSSQGSSYEQYF	TGTGCCAGCAGCTCCCAGGGGAGCTCCTACGAGCAGTACTTC
-	TRBV5-4	-	TRBJ1-2	CASSFKTANYGYTF	TGTGCCAGCAGCTTCAAGACAGCGAACTATGGCTACACCTTC
-	TRBV4-2	-	TRBJ2-5	CASSQILGKETQYF	TGTGCCAGCAGCCAAATCCTGGGGAAAGAGACCCAGTACTTC
-	TRBV24-1	-	TRBJ2-3	CATSDRGAGDTQYF	TGTGCCACCAGTGATAGGGGGGCGGGAGATACGCAGTATTTT
-	TRBV9	TRBD1	TRBJ2-6	CASSVVGQGARDNGANVLTF	TGTGCCAGCAGCGTAGTTGGACAGGGGGCGCGTGATAATGGGGCCAACGTCCTGACTTTC
-	TRBV24-1	-	TRBJ2-1	CATSDEGDEQFF	TGTGCCACCAGTGATGAGGGAGATGAGCAGTTCTTC
-	TRBV13	-	TRBJ1-1	CASSSRTAPTEAFF	TGTGCCAGCAGCTCCCGAACCGCTCCTACTGAAGCTTTCTTT
-	TRBV4-2	TRBD2	TRBJ2-3	CASSQDRGTAGRTDTQYF	TGTGCCAGCAGCCAAGATCGGGGAACAGCGGGGCGCACAGATACGCAGTATTTT
-	TRBV7-8	-	TRBJ1-6	CASSLSGSYNSPLHF	TGTGCCAGCAGCTTAAGTGGATCCTATAATTCACCCCTCCACTTT
few	TRBV7-9	TRBD1	TRBJ1-1	CASSPRGVTQGTEAFF	TGTGCCAGCAGCCCCCGGGGGGTGACACAGGGGACTGAAGCTTTCTTT
once	TRBV2	TRBD1	TRBJ2-7	CASRGQGAGEQYF	TGTGCCAGCAGGGGACAGGGGGCGGGAGAGCAGTACTTC
-	TRBV5-1	TRBD2	TRBJ2-1	CASSVTGGLAGGNEQFF	TGCGCCAGCAGCGTTACAGGGGGACTAGCGGGAGGCAATGAGCAGTTCTTC
-	TRBV2	TRBD2	TRBJ2-3	CATKTSGGTDTQYF	TGTGCCACCAAAACTAGCGGGGGGACAGATACGCAGTATTTT
once	TRBV5-1	-	TRBJ1-1	CASSLVGGNTEAFF	TGCGCCAGCAGCTTGGTCGGAGGGAACACTGAAGCTTTCTTT
-	TRBV28	-	TRBJ1-6	CASRGRGSRSPLHF	TGTGCCAGCAGGGGCAGGGGCTCCCGTTCACCCCTCCACTTT
-	TRBV29-1	-	TRBJ2-7	CSVGGADSYEQYF	TGCAGCGTTGGGGGAGCGGATTCCTACGAGCAGTACTTC
-	TRBV4-3	TRBD2	TRBJ2-1	CASRVSRGGDNEQFF	TGCGCCAGCAGAGTCTCGCGGGGGGGCGACAATGAGCAGTTCTTC
-	TRBV7-2	-	TRBJ1-5	CASSPDAASNQPQHF	TGTGCCAGCAGTCCTGACGCAGCTAGCAATCAGCCCCAGCATTTT
-	TRBV5-1	TRBD2	TRBJ2-1	CASSWTSGVYNEQFF	TGCGCCAGCAGCTGGACTAGCGGGGTCTACAATGAGCAGTTCTTC
-	TRBV5-1	-	TRBJ1-6	CASSPEWNSPLHF	TGCGCCAGCAGCCCGGAATGGAATTCACCCCTCCACTTT
-	TRBV7-2	-	TRBJ1-2	CASSPDRGSNYGYTF	TGTGCCAGCAGCCCAGATAGGGGCTCTAACTATGGCTACACCTTC
-	TRBV4-2	-	TRBJ2-2	CASSHEPARVLIGELFF	TGTGCCAGCAGCCACGAACCCGCCAGGGTGTTGATCGGGGAGCTGTTTTTT
-	TRBV9	-	TRBJ2-3	CASSVRGAVDTQYF	TGTGCCAGCAGCGTTAGGGGGGCGGTGGATACGCAGTATTTT
-	TRBV7-2	-	TRBJ2-1	CASSPGGPLADEQFF	TGTGCCAGCAGCCCGGGGGGCCCCCTTGCGGATGAGCAGTTCTTC
-	TRBV7-7	-	TRBJ2-7	CASSLGDGSDEQYF	TGTGCTAGCAGCTTAGGGGATGGGTCGGATGAGCAGTACTTC
-	TRBV7-2	TRBD2	TRBJ2-7	CASSLGLAGYEQYF	TGTGCCAGCAGCCTCGGACTAGCGGGGTACGAGCAGTACTTC
-	TRBV27	-	TRBJ1-5	CASSSSPFGNQPQHF	TGTGCCAGCAGTTCAAGTCCCTTTGGGAATCAGCCCCAGCATTTT
-	TRBV4-3	TRBD2	TRBJ2-5	CASSQGLALRETQYF	TGCGCCAGCAGCCAAGGACTAGCCTTGAGGGAGACCCAGTACTTC
-	TRBV7-2	TRBD1	TRBJ2-5	CASRSGTGAQETQYF	TGTGCCAGCAGATCCGGGACAGGGGCCCAAGAGACCCAGTACTTC
-	TRBV5-4	-	TRBJ2-3	CASSRRAAPSTDTQYF	TGTGCCAGCAGTCGTAGGGCAGCCCCTAGCACAGATACGCAGTATTTT
-	TRBV4-1	TRBD1	TRBJ2-1	CASSQAGPRDRENEQFF	TGCGCCAGCAGCCAAGCAGGCCCCCGGGACAGGGAAAATGAGCAGTTCTTC
-	TRBV12-3/TRBV12-4	-	TRBJ1-3	CASRFTVNTIYF	TGTGCCAGCCGCTTCACCGTAAACACCATATATTTT
-	TRBV24-1	TRBD2	TRBJ2-5	CATSDSGTSDQETQYF	TGTGCCACCAGTGACAGTGGGACTAGCGACCAAGAGACCCAGTACTTC
once	TRBV5-1	TRBD1	TRBJ1-2	CASSLGLTGQGQYGYTF	TGCGCCAGCAGCTTGGGATTGACGGGACAGGGACAGTATGGCTACACCTTC
-	TRBV4-3	TRBD2	TRBJ2-1	CASSLQLLLGGDSYNEQFF	TGCGCCAGCAGCCTACAACTCCTCCTCGGGGGGGACTCCTACAATGAGCAGTTCTTC
once	TRBV28	-	TRBJ2-7	CASSWTGVLSYEQYF	TGTGCCAGCAGTTGGACGGGAGTTTTATCCTACGAGCAGTACTTC
-	TRBV13	-	TRBJ1-2	CASSWSTGNYGYTF	TGTGCCAGCAGCTGGAGTACAGGGAACTATGGCTACACCTTC
-	TRBV5-5	-	TRBJ2-7	CASSLGSHYEQYF	TGTGCCAGCAGCTTGGGCAGCCACTACGAGCAGTACTTC
-	TRBV12-5	TRBD1	TRBJ1-1	CASGTGMNTEAFF	TGTGCTTCCGGGACAGGGATGAACACTGAAGCTTTCTTT
once	TRBV13	TRBD2	TRBJ2-1	CASSLGELGGKEQFF	TGTGCCAGCAGCTTAGGTGAACTGGGGGGGAAGGAGCAGTTCTTC
-	TRBV18	-	TRBJ2-1	CASSQRQANNEQFF	TGTGCCAGCTCACAAAGACAGGCAAACAATGAGCAGTTCTTC
-	TRBV6-5	-	TRBJ1-2	CASSYTTGARYGYTF	TGTGCCAGCAGTTATACGACGGGAGCGCGCTATGGCTACACCTTC
-	TRBV4-1	TRBD1	TRBJ2-1	CASSHGDRGYEQFF	TGCGCCAGCAGCCATGGGGACAGGGGATACGAGCAGTTCTTC
-	TRBV2	-	TRBJ2-7	CASSTPVQGPYEQYF	TGTGCCAGCAGTACCCCGGTCCAGGGACCCTACGAGCAGTACTTC
-	TRBV2	-	TRBJ2-2	CASRRWFHRNTGELFF	TGTGCCAGCAGAAGGTGGTTTCACCGAAACACCGGGGAGCTGTTTTTT
-	TRBV6-6	TRBD2	TRBJ2-3	CASSRGLAGVTDTQYF	TGTGCCAGCAGCCGAGGACTAGCGGGTGTCACAGATACGCAGTATTTT
-	TRBV5-1	-	TRBJ2-2	CASYRVPDRNTGELFF	TGCGCCAGTTATAGAGTTCCGGACAGGAACACCGGGGAGCTGTTTTTT
-	TRBV15	-	TRBJ1-1	CATSRNPNTEAFF	TGTGCCACCAGCAGAAACCCGAACACTGAAGCTTTCTTT